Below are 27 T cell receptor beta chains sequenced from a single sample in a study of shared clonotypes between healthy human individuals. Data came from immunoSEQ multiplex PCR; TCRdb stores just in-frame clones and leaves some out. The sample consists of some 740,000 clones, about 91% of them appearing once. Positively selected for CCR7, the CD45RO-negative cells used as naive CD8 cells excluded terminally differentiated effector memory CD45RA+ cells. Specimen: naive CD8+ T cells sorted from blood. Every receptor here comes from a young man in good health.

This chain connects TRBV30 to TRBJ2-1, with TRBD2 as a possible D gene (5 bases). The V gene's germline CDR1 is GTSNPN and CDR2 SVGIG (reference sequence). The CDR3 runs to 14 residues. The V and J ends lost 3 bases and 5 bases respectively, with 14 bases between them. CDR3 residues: CAWRAAREHNEQFF. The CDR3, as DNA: TGTGCCTGGAGGGCTGCTCGGGAACACAATGAGCAGTTCTTC.

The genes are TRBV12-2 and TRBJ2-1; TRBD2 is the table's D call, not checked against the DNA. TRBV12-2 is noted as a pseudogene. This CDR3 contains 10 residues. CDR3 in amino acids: CASRCIKQFF. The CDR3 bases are TGTGCAAGTCGTTGTATAAAGCAGTTCTTC.

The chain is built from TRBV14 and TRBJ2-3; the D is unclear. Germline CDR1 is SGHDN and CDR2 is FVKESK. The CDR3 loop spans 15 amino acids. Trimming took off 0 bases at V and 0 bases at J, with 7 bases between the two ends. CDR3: CASSQEWDSTDTQYF. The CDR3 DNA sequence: TGTGCCAGCAGCCAAGAATGGGATAGCACAGATACGCAGTATTTT.

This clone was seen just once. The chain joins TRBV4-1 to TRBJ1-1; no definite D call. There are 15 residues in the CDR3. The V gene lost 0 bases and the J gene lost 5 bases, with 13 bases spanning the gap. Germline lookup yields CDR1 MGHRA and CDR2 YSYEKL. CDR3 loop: CASSQETRTGTEAFF. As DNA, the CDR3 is TGCGCCAGCAGCCAAGAGACCCGGACGGGGACTGAAGCTTTCTTT.

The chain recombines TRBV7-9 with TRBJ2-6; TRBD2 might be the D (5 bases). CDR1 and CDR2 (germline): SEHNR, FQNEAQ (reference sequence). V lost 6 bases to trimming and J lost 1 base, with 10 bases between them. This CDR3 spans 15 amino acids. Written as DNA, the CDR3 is TGTGCCAGCAGACCAGGAGGTTCTGGGGCCAACGTCCTGACTTTC. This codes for CASRPGGSGANVLTF.

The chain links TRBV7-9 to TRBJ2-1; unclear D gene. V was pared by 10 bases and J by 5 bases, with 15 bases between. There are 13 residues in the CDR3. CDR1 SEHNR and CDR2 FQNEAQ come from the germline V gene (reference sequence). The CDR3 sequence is CATGWSSDNEQFF. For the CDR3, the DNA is TGTGCCACCGGTTGGAGTTCCGACAATGAGCAGTTCTTC.

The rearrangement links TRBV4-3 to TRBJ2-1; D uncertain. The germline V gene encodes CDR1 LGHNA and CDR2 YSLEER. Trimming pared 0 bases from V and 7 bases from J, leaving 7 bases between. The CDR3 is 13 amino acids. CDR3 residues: CASSQDDMNEQFF. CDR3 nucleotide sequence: TGCGCCAGCAGCCAAGATGACATGAATGAGCAGTTCTTC.

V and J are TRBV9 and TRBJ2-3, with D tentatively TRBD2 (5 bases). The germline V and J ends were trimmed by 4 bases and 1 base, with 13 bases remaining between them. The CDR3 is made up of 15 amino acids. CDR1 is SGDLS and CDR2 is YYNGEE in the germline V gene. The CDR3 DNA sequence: TGTGCCAGCAGCCCCCCGGACGGGGGCACAGATACGCAGTATTTT. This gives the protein CASSPPDGGTDTQYF.

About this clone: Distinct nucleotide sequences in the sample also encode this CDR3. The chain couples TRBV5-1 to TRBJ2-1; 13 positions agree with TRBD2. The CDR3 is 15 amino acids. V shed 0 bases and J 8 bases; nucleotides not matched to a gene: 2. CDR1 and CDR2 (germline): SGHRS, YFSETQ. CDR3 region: CASSLGTSGRDEQFF. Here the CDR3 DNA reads TGCGCCAGCAGCTTGGGGACTAGCGGGAGAGATGAGCAGTTCTTC.

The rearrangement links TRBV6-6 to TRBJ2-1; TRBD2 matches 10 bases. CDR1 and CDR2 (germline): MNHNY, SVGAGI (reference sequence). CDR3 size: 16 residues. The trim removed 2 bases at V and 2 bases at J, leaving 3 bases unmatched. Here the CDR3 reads CASSYGTSDTYNEQFF. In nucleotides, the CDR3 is TGTGCCAGCAGTTACGGGACTAGCGATACCTACAATGAGCAGTTCTTC.

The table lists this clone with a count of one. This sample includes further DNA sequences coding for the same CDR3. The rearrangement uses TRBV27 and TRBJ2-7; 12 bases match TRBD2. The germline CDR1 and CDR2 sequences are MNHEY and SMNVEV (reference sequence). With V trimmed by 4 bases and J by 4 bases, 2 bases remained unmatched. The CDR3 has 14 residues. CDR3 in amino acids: CASSSGTSGYEQYF. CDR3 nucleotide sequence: TGTGCCAGCAGTTCCGGGACTAGCGGGTACGAGCAGTACTTC.

The CDR3 region has the DNA TGTGCCAGCAGTTCTGTAGGGGTGAACACTGAAGCTTTCTTT. Translating it yields CASSSVGVNTEAFF. This chain joins TRBV27 and TRBJ1-1; D may be TRBD1 (5 bases). Germline-derived CDR1 and CDR2 are MNHEY and SMNVEV (reference sequence). The CDR3 is 14 amino acids. V was cut by 4 bases and J by 0 bases, with 9 bases left in between.

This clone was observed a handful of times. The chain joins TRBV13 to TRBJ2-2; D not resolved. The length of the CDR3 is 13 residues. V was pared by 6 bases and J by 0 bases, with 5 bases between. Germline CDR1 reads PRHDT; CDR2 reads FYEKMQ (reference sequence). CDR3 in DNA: TGTGCCAGCAGGTTCGCGAACACCGGGGAGCTGTTTTTT. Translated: CASRFANTGELFF.

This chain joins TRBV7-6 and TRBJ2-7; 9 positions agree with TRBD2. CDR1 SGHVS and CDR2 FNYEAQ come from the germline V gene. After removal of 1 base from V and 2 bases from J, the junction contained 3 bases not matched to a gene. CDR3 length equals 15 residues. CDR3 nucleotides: TGTGCCAGCAGCTTAGGGATAGCGGGGGCCTACGAGCAGTACTTC. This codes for CASSLGIAGAYEQYF.

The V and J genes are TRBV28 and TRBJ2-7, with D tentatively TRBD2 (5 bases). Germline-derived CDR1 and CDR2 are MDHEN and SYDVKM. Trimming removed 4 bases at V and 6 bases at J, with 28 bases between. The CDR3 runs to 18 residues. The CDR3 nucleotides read TGTGCCAGCAGTTCATCCCCGACTTCGGCCCTGAGGGATTCCGAGCAGTACTTC. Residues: CASSSSPTSALRDSEQYF. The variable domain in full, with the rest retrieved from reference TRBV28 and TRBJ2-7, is DVKVTQSSRYLVKRTGEKVFLECVQDMDHENMFWYRQDPGLGLRLIYFSYDVKMKEKGDIPEGYSVSREKKERFSLILESASTNQTSMYLCASSSSPTSALRDSEQYFGPGTRLTVT.

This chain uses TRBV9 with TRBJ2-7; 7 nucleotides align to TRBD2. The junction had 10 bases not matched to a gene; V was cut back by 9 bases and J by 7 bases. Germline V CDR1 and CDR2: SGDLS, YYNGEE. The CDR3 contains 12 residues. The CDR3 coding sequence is TGTGCCACAAGTTCGGGGGGATCGGAGCAGTACTTC. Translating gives CATSSGGSEQYF.

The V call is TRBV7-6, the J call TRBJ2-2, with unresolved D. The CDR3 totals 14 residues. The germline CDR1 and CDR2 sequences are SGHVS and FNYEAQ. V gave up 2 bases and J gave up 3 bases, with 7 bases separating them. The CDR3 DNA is TGTGCCAGCAGCTTAATTCCGGACACCGGGGAGCTGTTTTTT. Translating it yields CASSLIPDTGELFF.

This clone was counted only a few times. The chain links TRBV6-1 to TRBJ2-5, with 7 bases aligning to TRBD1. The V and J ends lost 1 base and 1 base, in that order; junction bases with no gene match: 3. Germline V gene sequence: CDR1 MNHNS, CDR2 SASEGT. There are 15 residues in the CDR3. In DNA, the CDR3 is TGTGCCAGCAGTGAAGGACAGGGAACCCAAGAGACCCAGTACTTC. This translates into CASSEGQGTQETQYF.

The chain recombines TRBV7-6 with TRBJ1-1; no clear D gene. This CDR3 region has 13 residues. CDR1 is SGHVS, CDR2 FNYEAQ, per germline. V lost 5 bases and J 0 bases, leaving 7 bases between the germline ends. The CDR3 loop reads CASSPQLNTEAFF. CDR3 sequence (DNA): TGTGCCAGCAGCCCCCAATTGAACACTGAAGCTTTCTTT.

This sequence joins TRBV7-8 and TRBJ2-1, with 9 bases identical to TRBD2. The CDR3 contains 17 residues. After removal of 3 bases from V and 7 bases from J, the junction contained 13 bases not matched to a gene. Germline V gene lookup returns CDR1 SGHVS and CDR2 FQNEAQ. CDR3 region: CASSFVLREGLGNEQFF. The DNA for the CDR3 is TGTGCCAGCAGCTTCGTCTTGCGGGAGGGCCTGGGGAATGAGCAGTTCTTC.

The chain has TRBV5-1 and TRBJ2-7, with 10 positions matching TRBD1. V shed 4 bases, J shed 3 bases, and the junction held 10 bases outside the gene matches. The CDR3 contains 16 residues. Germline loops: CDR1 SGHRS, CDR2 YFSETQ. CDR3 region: CASSRGQGEPIYEQYF. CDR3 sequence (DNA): TGCGCCAGCAGCCGTGGACAGGGGGAGCCCATCTACGAGCAGTACTTC.

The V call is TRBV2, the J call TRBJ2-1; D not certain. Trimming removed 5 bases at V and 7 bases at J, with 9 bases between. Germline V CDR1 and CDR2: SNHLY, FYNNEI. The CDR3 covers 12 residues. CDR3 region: CASSQTLNEQFF. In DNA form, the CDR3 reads TGTGCCAGCAGTCAGACTCTAAATGAGCAGTTCTTC.

In DNA form, the CDR3 reads TGTGCCAGCAGCGGTCTAGCAATCCAGACCCCGAACACCGGGGAGCTGTTTTTT. This sequence encodes CASSGLAIQTPNTGELFF. The genes are TRBV5-5 and TRBJ2-2; D might be TRBD2 (5 bases). The V gene's germline CDR1 is SGHKS and CDR2 YYEKEE (reference sequence). Trimming took 4 bases from V and 0 from J, leaving 19 bases between them. The CDR3 is 18 amino acids.

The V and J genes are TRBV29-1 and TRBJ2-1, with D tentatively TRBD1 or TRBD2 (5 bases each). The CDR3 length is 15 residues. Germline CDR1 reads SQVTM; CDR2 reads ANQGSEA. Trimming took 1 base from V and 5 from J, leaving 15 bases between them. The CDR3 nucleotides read TGCAGCGTTGAAGTTCACAAACTGGGGGACAATGAGCAGTTCTTC. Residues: CSVEVHKLGDNEQFF.

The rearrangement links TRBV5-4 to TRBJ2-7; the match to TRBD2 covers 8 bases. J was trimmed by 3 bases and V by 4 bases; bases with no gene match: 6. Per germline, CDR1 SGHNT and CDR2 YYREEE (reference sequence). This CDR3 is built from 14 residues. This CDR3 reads CASSGGLGGYEQYF. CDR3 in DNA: TGTGCCAGCAGCGGGGGACTAGGCGGCTACGAGCAGTACTTC.

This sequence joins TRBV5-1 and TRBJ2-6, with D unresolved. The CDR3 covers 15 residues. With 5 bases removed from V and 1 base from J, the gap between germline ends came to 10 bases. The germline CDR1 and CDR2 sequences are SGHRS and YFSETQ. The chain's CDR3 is CASSNLGSGANVLTF. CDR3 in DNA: TGCGCCAGCAGTAATCTTGGTTCTGGGGCCAACGTCCTGACTTTC.

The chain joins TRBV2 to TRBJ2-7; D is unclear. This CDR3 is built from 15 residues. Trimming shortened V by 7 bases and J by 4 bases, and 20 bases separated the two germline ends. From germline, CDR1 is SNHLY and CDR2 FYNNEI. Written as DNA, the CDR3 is TGTGCCAGCATTGGAGAGGCTATGCGTAGGTACGAGCAGTACTTC. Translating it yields CASIGEAMRRYEQYF.